These 13 T cell receptor beta chains were sequenced from one sample in a study of cytomegalovirus exposure and HLA in healthy donors. Researchers ran the PCR with 60 Vbeta and 13 Jbeta primers. The table came from immunoSEQ multiplex PCR; TCRdb's copy has only in-frame clones and leaves some out. This table holds 160,000 or so clones, approximately 75% found once. Sample: PBMCs. The receptors originated from a man in his fifties in good health and CMV-seropositive.

V and J are TRBV4-1 and TRBJ1-4; D is possibly TRBD1 (6 bases). Germline CDR1 and CDR2: MGHRA and YSYEKL. V lost 1 base to trimming and J lost 6 bases, with 15 bases between them. This CDR3 contains 16 residues. CDR3 coding DNA: TGCGCCAGCAGCCAAGCAACAGGGATGCTCTATGAAAAACTGTTTTTT. This sequence encodes CASSQATGMLYEKLFF.

The rearrangement joins TRBV15 to TRBJ2-1; TRBD1 agrees at 9 bases. The CDR3 covers 15 residues. CDR1 LNHNV and CDR2 YYDKDF come from the germline V gene (reference sequence). Trimming at V came to 3 bases and at J to 6 bases, leaving 6 bases not matched to a gene. DNA for the CDR3: TGTGCCACCAGCAGTGACGGGACAGGGATCAATGAGCAGTTCTTC. This sequence encodes CATSSDGTGINEQFF.

The chain uses TRBV19 and TRBJ2-1, with 11 nucleotides matching TRBD2. J gave up 10 bases and V 3 bases, and 8 bases lay outside the gene matches. CDR1 and CDR2 (germline): LNHDA, SQIVND (reference sequence). The CDR3 consists of 15 residues. The CDR3 coding sequence is TGTGCCAGTAGTATTTGGCTAGCGGGGGGAGAAGAGCAGTTCTTC. Protein product: CASSIWLAGGEEQFF.

The chain's CDR3 is CASSQGISGGAPGELFF. CDR3 coding DNA: TGTGCCAGCAGCCAAGGGATTTCCGGGGGGGCCCCCGGGGAGCTGTTTTTT. This chain joins TRBV4-2 and TRBJ2-2; 8 bases line up with TRBD2. Unmatched junction bases numbered 10, after V lost 1 base and J lost 6 bases. CDR3 length: 17 amino acids. Germline CDR1 LGHNA, CDR2 YNFKEQ.

The CDR3 region has the DNA TGCAGCGTTGAAGGACAGGGGTCCTATGGCTACACCTTC. This encodes CSVEGQGSYGYTF. V is TRBV29-1 and J is TRBJ1-2; TRBD1 aligns across 8 bases. With 1 base clipped from V and 4 bases from J, the junction kept 2 bases outside the gene matches. The CDR3 sequence is 13 residues long. Per germline, CDR1 SQVTM and CDR2 ANQGSEA.

Remarks on this clone: The same CDR3 arises from other DNA sequences in this sample as well. Here the CDR3 reads CASSVGQGAYEQYF. CDR3 DNA sequence: TGTGCCAGCAGCGTAGGGCAAGGGGCCTACGAGCAGTACTTC. The gene calls are TRBV9 and TRBJ2-7; D is perhaps TRBD1 (5 bases). The ends were cut back, 0 bases at V and 2 bases at J, with 9 bases in the middle. CDR1 and CDR2 from the germline V gene are SGDLS and YYNGEE. The CDR3 runs 14 residues.

The rearrangement links TRBV5-5 to TRBJ1-2, with a tentative D call TRBD1 (6 bases). The CDR3 runs 16 residues. Germline values: CDR1 SGHKS, CDR2 YYEKEE (reference sequence). V lost 2 bases to trimming and J lost 3 bases, with 17 bases between them. The CDR3 spells CASSFSVDRSYYGYTF. CDR3 coding DNA: TGTGCCAGCAGCTTTTCAGTCGACAGGTCTTACTATGGCTACACCTTC.

The V and J genes are TRBV6-5 and TRBJ2-7; 10 nucleotides align to TRBD2. There are 15 residues in the CDR3. The germline V gene encodes CDR1 MNHEY and CDR2 SVGAGI. The V gene end was trimmed by 5 bases and the J gene end by 3 bases; junction bases not matched to a gene: 7. The chain's CDR3 is CASSSPAGGFYEQYF. In DNA, the CDR3 is TGTGCCAGCAGTAGCCCAGCGGGGGGGTTCTACGAGCAGTACTTC.

The rearrangement joins TRBV10-1 to TRBJ2-3; TRBD1 aligns across 7 bases. This CDR3 region has 16 residues. Trimming at V came to 7 bases and at J to 5 bases, leaving 15 bases not matched to a gene. Germline V gene sequence: CDR1 WNHNN, CDR2 SYGVQD (reference sequence). Written as DNA, the CDR3 is TGCGCCAGCACTCCCGGGACAGACAATAAACAAGATACGCAGTATTTT. Amino acid sequence: CASTPGTDNKQDTQYF.

The gene calls are TRBV21-1 and TRBJ2-2; the listed D gene, TRBD1, was not tested against the DNA. TRBV21-1 is given as a pseudogene. This CDR3 is 14 amino acids long. CDR3 DNA: TGTGCCAACATGGACAGGGTCTCAACCGGGGAGCTGTTTTTT. It specifies CANMDRVSTGELFF.

The chain has TRBV7-9 and TRBJ2-3; the match to TRBD1 covers 12 bases. V lost 3 bases to trimming and J lost 8 bases; unmatched junction nucleotides: 9. CDR3 length: 16 residues. Germline CDR1 SEHNR, CDR2 FQNEAQ (reference sequence). CDR3 amino acids: CASSFSTGQGARTQYF. CDR3 nucleotide sequence: TGTGCCAGCAGCTTCTCCACGGGACAGGGGGCACGTACGCAGTATTTT.

The chain links TRBV4-2 to TRBJ2-3, with 10 bases lining up with TRBD1. The CDR3 is 16 residues long. Germline lookup yields CDR1 LGHNA and CDR2 YNFKEQ. J gave up 1 base and V 4 bases, and 5 bases lay outside the gene matches. CDR3 amino acids: CASSRDRGSRTDTQYF. The CDR3 bases are TGTGCCAGCAGCCGGGACAGGGGCTCTCGCACAGATACGCAGTATTTT.

The J gene is TRBJ2-3, the V gene TRBV7-8; 13 nucleotides align to TRBD2. V gave up 5 bases and J gave up 1 base; unmatched junction bases: 9. Germline V lookup: CDR1 SGHVS, CDR2 FQNEAQ. The CDR3 runs 18 residues. CDR3 sequence: CASSPTGLAGSGTDTQYF. The CDR3 nucleotides are TGTGCCAGCAGCCCCACGGGACTAGCGGGATCGGGCACAGATACGCAGTATTTT.